This entry is about one TCR beta chain. These data belong to a study of T cell changes during pregnancy in multiple sclerosis. V dropped 4 bases and J dropped 5 bases, with 10 bases sitting between them. The CDR3 totals 13 residues. Germline CDR1 reads SGHRS; CDR2 reads YFSETQ. Assay used: immunoSEQ multiplex PCR; TCRdb lists only in-frame clones, some missing. The sample shows some 140,000 clones, about 95% of them seen only once. This chain joins TRBV5-1 and TRBJ2-1; the D gene is possibly TRBD1 (6 bases). Material: peripheral blood, obtained after pregnancy. The source of this sequence is a female donor with multiple sclerosis, enrolled in a pregnancy study. CDR3 amino acids: CASSPGADNEQFF. The CDR3 DNA sequence: TGCGCCAGCAGCCCAGGGGCCGACAATGAGCAGTTCTTC.